What follows are 9 T cell receptor beta chains derived from one specimen sequenced in a study of blood T cell repertoires in COVID-19. The repertoire was sequenced with immunoSEQ multiplex PCR; TCRdb's copy has only in-frame clones and lacks some. The table lists about 210,000 clones, around 90% of them singletons. The sequenced sample consisted of peripheral blood. Every receptor here comes from a man younger than 35 with active or convalescent COVID-19.

In this sample, this clone turned up once. The V and J genes are TRBV10-3 and TRBJ1-6; 9 nucleotides agree with TRBD1. This CDR3 has 13 amino acids. Trimming at V came to 10 bases and at J to 8 bases, leaving 6 bases not matched to a gene. CDR1 is ENHRY and CDR2 is SYGVKD in the germline V gene. The CDR3 region has the DNA TGTGCCAGCGCAAGGGACAGGGATTCACCCCTCCACTTT. Amino acids: CASARDRDSPLHF.

The V call is TRBV27, the J call TRBJ2-1, with 13 bases identical to TRBD2. The CDR3 runs to 15 residues. The J segment lost 9 bases and the V segment lost 7 bases, leaving 9 bases of the junction unmatched. The germline V gene encodes CDR1 MNHEY and CDR2 SMNVEV (reference sequence). Here the CDR3 DNA reads TGTGCCAGCACTCATACTAGCGGGAGGGCCCCTGAGCAGTTCTTC. Encoded protein: CASTHTSGRAPEQFF.

This rearrangement joins TRBV12-3 or TRBV12-4 to TRBJ2-1, with TRBD2 matching 7 bases. CDR3 size: 13 residues. V trimming: 6 bases; J trimming: 6 bases; junction bases outside the gene matches: 5. The CDR3 protein is CASSRGSFNEQFF. CDR3 DNA sequence: TGTGCCAGCAGCCGCGGGAGTTTCAATGAGCAGTTCTTC.

V is TRBV3-1 (or the pseudogene TRBV3-2) and J is TRBJ2-1; TRBD2 matches at 11 bases. With 5 bases clipped from V and 10 bases from J, the junction kept 13 bases outside the gene matches. Germline lookup yields CDR1 LGHDT and CDR2 YNNKEL (reference sequence). The CDR3 runs 16 residues. The DNA for the CDR3 is TGTGCCAGCAGCTTACGACTAGCGGGGCCCCCTGAGGAGCAGTTCTTC. As protein: CASSLRLAGPPEEQFF.

V gene TRBV7-9 combines with J gene TRBJ2-7; 16 nucleotides agree with TRBD2. The length of the CDR3 is 16 residues. Germline CDR1 is SEHNR and CDR2 is FQNEAQ (reference sequence). With V trimmed by 5 bases and J by 4 bases, 5 bases remained unmatched. CDR3 DNA: TGTGCCAGCAGCGAGGGACTAGCGGGAGGGGTATACGAGCAGTACTTC. It is translated as CASSEGLAGGVYEQYF.

This clone occurred many times. This chain uses TRBV28 with TRBJ1-5; D ambiguous. The germline V and J ends were trimmed by 3 bases and 0 bases, with 6 bases remaining between them. Germline values: CDR1 MDHEN, CDR2 SYDVKM. This CDR3 has 14 amino acids. The CDR3 nucleotides read TGTGCCAGCAGTTTCCAGAATAGCAATCAGCCCCAGCATTTT. Translated, it gives CASSFQNSNQPQHF.

This chain connects TRBV5-1 to TRBJ2-2; 7 bases are shared with TRBD1. From germline, CDR1 is SGHRS and CDR2 YFSETQ. V gave up 4 bases and J gave up 4 bases; unmatched junction bases: 1. CDR3 length: 13 residues. In DNA form, the CDR3 reads TGCGCCAGCAGCGCAGGGGGCACCGGGGAGCTGTTTTTT. The encoded protein is CASSAGGTGELFF.

This clone occurred a few times. The chain has TRBV7-2 and TRBJ1-2, with TRBD1 identical over 7 bases. V was pared by 5 bases and J by 0 bases, with 9 bases of the junction left unmatched. Germline CDR1 SGHTA, CDR2 FQGNSA. The CDR3 spans 16 residues. The CDR3 reads CASSLLRQGPNYGYTF. The CDR3 nucleotides read TGTGCCAGCAGCCTTCTTCGACAGGGACCTAACTATGGCTACACCTTC.

A few counts support this clone. The rearrangement links TRBV2 to TRBJ1-2, with D possibly TRBD1 on 6 matching bases. V lost 7 bases and J lost 0, with 12 bases in between. CDR1 and CDR2 from the germline V gene are SNHLY and FYNNEI. The CDR3 length is 14 residues. The CDR3 sequence is CASTRTDANYGYTF. DNA for the CDR3: TGTGCCAGCACTCGGACAGACGCTAACTATGGCTACACCTTC.